The next 10 T cell receptor beta chains were all read from a single sample in a study of blood T cell repertoires in COVID-19. The data were produced by immunoSEQ multiplex PCR, yet TCRdb's version contains in-frame clones alone and is incomplete. The table includes about 530,000 clones, approximately 91% detected once. Sequenced input: peripheral blood. These receptors were collected from a woman in her fifties or sixties with COVID-19, enrolled during active disease.

The chain couples TRBV5-1 to TRBJ2-5; D gene unclear. The CDR3 has 14 residues. Germline CDR1 reads SGHRS; CDR2 reads YFSETQ. The V end lost 0 bases, the J end lost 5 bases, and 11 bases lay between the germline ends. The CDR3 nucleotides are TGCGCCAGCAGCTTGGGACTGCCGGCGGAGACCCAGTACTTC. It specifies CASSLGLPAETQYF. The whole variable domain, remainder taken from reference TRBV5-1 and TRBJ2-5, is KAGVTQTPRYLIKTRGQQVTLSCSPISGHRSVSWYQQTPGQGLQFLFEYFSETQRNKGNFPGRFSGRQFSNSRSEMNVSTLELGDSALYLCASSLGLPAETQYFGPGTRLLVL.

The chain carries TRBV5-1 and TRBJ2-2, with D perhaps matching TRBD1 (5 bases). The CDR3 has 16 amino acids. From germline, CDR1 is SGHRS and CDR2 YFSETQ. V gave up 1 base and J gave up 5 bases, with 15 bases separating them. DNA of the CDR3: TGCGCCAGCAGCTTGACAGGTACCCTGGGGACCGGGGAGCTGTTTTTT. It translates to CASSLTGTLGTGELFF.

This chain uses TRBV24-1 with TRBJ1-5; D gene ambiguous. CDR3 size: 12 residues. Per the germline V gene, CDR1 is KGHDR and CDR2 is SFDVKD. The ends were cut back, 6 bases at V and 6 bases at J, with 8 bases in the middle. The CDR3 DNA sequence: TGTGCCACCAGTTACGCCGGTCAGCCCCAGCATTTT. It encodes CATSYAGQPQHF.

This chain connects TRBV15 to TRBJ2-1; 9 nucleotides align to TRBD2. The CDR3 has 15 residues. V was pared by 3 bases and J by 6 bases, with 6 bases of the junction left unmatched. Germline lookup yields CDR1 LNHNV and CDR2 YYDKDF (reference sequence). This chain's CDR3 is CATSRAGGLSNEQFF. CDR3 in DNA: TGTGCCACCAGCAGGGCGGGGGGGCTCTCCAATGAGCAGTTCTTC. The full variable domain, its missing parts supplied by reference TRBV15 and TRBJ2-1, is DAMVIQNPRYQVTQFGKPVTLSCSQTLNHNVMYWYQQKSSQAPKLLFHYYDKDFNNEADTPDNFQSRRPNTSFCFLDIRSPGLGDTAMYLCATSRAGGLSNEQFFGPGTRLTVL.

The chain has TRBV19 and TRBJ1-5; possible D gene TRBD1, 6 bases. V was shortened by 1 base and J by 5 bases, with 15 bases between the two germline ends. The CDR3 is 16 residues long. Germline V gene lookup returns CDR1 LNHDA and CDR2 SQIVND (reference sequence). This CDR3 reads CASSIGRQELHQPQHF. CDR3 nucleotide sequence: TGTGCCAGTAGTATAGGTAGACAGGAGCTTCATCAGCCCCAGCATTTT.

This clone was seen only a few times. V and J are TRBV19 and TRBJ2-3; 8 nucleotides agree with TRBD2. This CDR3 comprises 13 residues. Germline V gene sequence: CDR1 LNHDA, CDR2 SQIVND (reference sequence). J lost 2 bases, V lost 8 bases, and 3 bases had no gene match. This CDR3 reads CASGLANTDTQYF. The CDR3, as DNA: TGTGCCAGTGGACTAGCCAACACAGATACGCAGTATTTT.

This sequence joins TRBV5-6 and TRBJ1-6; D possibly corresponds to TRBD1 (5 bases). CDR1 and CDR2 from the germline V gene are SGHDT and YYEEEE. Trimming cost V 9 bases and J 8 bases, with 18 bases left between them. The CDR3 extends over 14 amino acids. The CDR3 DNA reads as TGTGCCACCTCACGACAGCTTCTAGATTCACCCCTCCACTTT. It encodes CATSRQLLDSPLHF.

This chain joins TRBV9 and TRBJ2-1; D gene uncertain. Per the germline V gene, CDR1 is SGDLS and CDR2 is YYNGEE. V lost 3 bases, J lost 2 bases, and 3 bases lay in between. CDR3 length: 12 residues. The CDR3 nucleotides are TGTGCCAGCAGCGCCACCTACAATGAGCAGTTCTTC. Encoded protein: CASSATYNEQFF.

The genes are TRBV9 and TRBJ1-2, with D possibly being TRBD1 (6 bases). Deletions cut 3 bases from V and 4 bases from J, with 22 bases between. Germline CDR1 reads SGDLS; CDR2 reads YYNGEE. The CDR3 has 17 amino acids. The CDR3 bases are TGTGCCAGCAGCGGGTATATTCCTAGACAGGATGGCTATGGCTACACCTTC. This translates into CASSGYIPRQDGYGYTF.

This clone occurred once. This chain links TRBV5-6 with TRBJ1-5, with D uncertain. The V gene lost 0 bases and the J gene lost 6 bases, with 7 bases spanning the gap. This CDR3 contains 13 residues. Germline CDR1 and CDR2: SGHDT and YYEEEE. The chain's CDR3 is CASSLAPGQPQHF. The CDR3 DNA is TGTGCCAGCAGCTTGGCCCCGGGTCAGCCCCAGCATTTT.